This TCR beta chain was captured in a study of post-analysis software for immune sequencing data. In the study overall: Included courses were relapsing-remitting and secondary progressive multiple sclerosis; progressive-relapsing multiple sclerosis was also included.

This clonotype was picked up many times. Antigen: not known. Study-level findings and limits: Five or six TRBV segments were more frequent in patients than controls; TRBV5-6, TRBV5-1 and TRBV20-1 belonged to this group.

Tagging with unique molecular identifiers was a feature of the TCR beta cDNA libraries. When about 1 to 11 million T cells were used, they gave roughly 490,000 cDNA molecules. Via MiXCR, TCRdb re-called the PCR reads, giving one row per CDR3 protein. The data hold over 250,000 distinct CDR3 sequences, with 36% observed a single time. Per germline, CDR1 SGHVS and CDR2 FNYEAQ. V lost 3 bases and J lost 2, with 10 bases in between. This CDR3 spans 14 amino acids. The V and J genes are TRBV7-6 and TRBJ1-1, with D tentatively TRBD1 (5 bases). This TCR came from a girl between 10 and 17 years old with multiple sclerosis. Sequencing input: blood. The CDR3 loop reads CASSFSGGNTEAFF. The CDR3 bases are TGTGCCAGCAGCTTTTCTGGGGGTAACACTGAAGCTTTCTTT.